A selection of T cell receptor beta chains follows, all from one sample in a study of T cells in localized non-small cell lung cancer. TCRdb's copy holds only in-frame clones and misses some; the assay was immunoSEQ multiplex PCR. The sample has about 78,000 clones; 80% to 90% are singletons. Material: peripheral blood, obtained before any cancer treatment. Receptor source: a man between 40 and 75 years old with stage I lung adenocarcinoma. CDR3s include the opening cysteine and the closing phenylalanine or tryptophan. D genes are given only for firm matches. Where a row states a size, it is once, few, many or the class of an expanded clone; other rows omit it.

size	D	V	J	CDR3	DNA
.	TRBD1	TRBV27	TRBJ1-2	CASSLSGQGANYGYTF	TGTGCCAGCAGTTTATCGGGTCAGGGGGCTAACTATGGCTACACCTTC
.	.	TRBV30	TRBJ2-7	CAWADLRIYEQYF	TGTGCCTGGGCTGACCTGAGAATCTACGAGCAGTACTTC
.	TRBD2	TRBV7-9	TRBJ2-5	CASSLGASGGQETQYF	TGTGCCAGCAGCTTGGGAGCTAGCGGGGGACAAGAGACCCAGTACTTC
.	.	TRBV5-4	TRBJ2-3	CASRPRQGRPDTQYF	TGTGCCAGCAGACCCCGGCAGGGAAGGCCAGATACGCAGTATTTT
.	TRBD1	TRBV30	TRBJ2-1	CAWLPLGQGGGNEQFF	TGTGCCTGGTTGCCCCTGGGACAGGGGGGAGGGAATGAGCAGTTCTTC
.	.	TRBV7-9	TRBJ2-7	CASSTTPGLKREQYF	TGTGCCAGCAGCACAACCCCGGGACTCAAACGCGAGCAGTACTTC
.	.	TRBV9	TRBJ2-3	CASSVGPGWASTDTQYF	TGTGCCAGCAGCGTAGGGCCCGGGTGGGCTAGCACAGATACGCAGTATTTT
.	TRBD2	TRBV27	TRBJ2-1	CASSFGLESGNEQFF	TGTGCCAGCAGTTTCGGACTAGAGTCCGGCAATGAGCAGTTCTTC
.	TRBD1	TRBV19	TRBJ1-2	CASSMYRGHYGYTF	TGTGCCAGTAGTATGTACAGGGGGCACTATGGCTACACCTTC
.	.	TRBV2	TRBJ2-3	CASIRRGTDTQYF	TGTGCCAGCATTCGGCGGGGCACAGATACGCAGTATTTT
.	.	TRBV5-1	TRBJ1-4	CASSLEFWGAGEKLFF	TGCGCCAGCAGCTTGGAATTTTGGGGGGCGGGTGAAAAACTGTTTTTT
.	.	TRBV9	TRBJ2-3	CASSVGVNTDTQYF	TGTGCCAGCAGCGTAGGTGTCAACACAGATACGCAGTATTTT
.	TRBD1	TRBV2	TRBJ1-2	CASSDSDRGLRGYTF	TGTGCCAGCAGTGACTCGGACAGGGGGCTGAGGGGCTACACCTTC
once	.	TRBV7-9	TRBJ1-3	CASSRGSSGNTIYF	TGTGCCAGCAGCAGGGGCAGCTCTGGAAACACCATATATTTT
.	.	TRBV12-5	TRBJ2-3	CASSGVGDTQYF	TGTGCTAGTAGCGGCGTAGGAGATACGCAGTATTTT
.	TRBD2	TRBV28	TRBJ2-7	CASRAQAGVSSYEQYF	TGTGCCAGCAGGGCCCAAGCGGGAGTAAGTTCCTACGAGCAGTACTTC
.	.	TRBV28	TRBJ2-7	CASSLIDYEQYF	TGTGCCAGCAGTTTAATCGACTACGAGCAGTACTTC
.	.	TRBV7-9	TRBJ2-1	CASSLAQGPSYNEQFF	TGTGCCAGCAGCTTAGCCCAGGGCCCCTCCTACAATGAGCAGTTCTTC
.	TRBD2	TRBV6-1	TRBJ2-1	CASGELAGGYNEQFF	TGTGCCAGCGGGGAACTAGCGGGGGGCTACAATGAGCAGTTCTTC
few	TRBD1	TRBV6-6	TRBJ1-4	CASSDSTGGNEKLFF	TGTGCCAGCAGCGACTCTACAGGGGGAAATGAAAAACTGTTTTTT
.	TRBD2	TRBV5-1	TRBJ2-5	CASSRTSGVQETQYF	TGCGCCAGCAGTCGTACTAGCGGGGTTCAAGAGACCCAGTACTTC
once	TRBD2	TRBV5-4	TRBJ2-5	CASSLTSGVETQYF	TGTGCCAGCAGCTTGACTAGCGGGGTGGAGACCCAGTACTTC
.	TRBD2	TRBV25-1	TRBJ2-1	CASSAASGTEHNEQFF	TGTGCCAGCAGTGCCGCTAGCGGGACCGAACACAATGAGCAGTTCTTC
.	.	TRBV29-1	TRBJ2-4	CSATESLAKNIQYF	TGCAGCGCCACGGAGTCTCTAGCCAAAAACATTCAGTACTTC
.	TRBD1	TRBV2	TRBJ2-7	CASSLLTGVGEQYF	TGTGCCAGCAGTTTATTAACAGGGGTGGGGGAGCAGTACTTC